A single sample gave rise to the 3 T cell receptor beta chains below, sequenced in a study of blood T cell repertoires in COVID-19. Clones were sequenced by immunoSEQ multiplex PCR, and TCRdb holds only the in-frame ones, with some missing. Of about 220,000 clones detected, approximately 83% appear once; the ten largest clones hold roughly 5%. Source material: PBMCs or T cells enriched from blood (not recorded which). All receptors come from a woman in her fifties or sixties who had been exposed to COVID-19.

CDR3 DNA sequence: TGTGCCAGTAGTATATCCGGACAGGGGTCTTATCGGGGCTACACCTTC. Its protein is CASSISGQGSYRGYTF. This chain joins TRBV19 and TRBJ1-2, with TRBD1 identical over 9 bases. Germline V lookup: CDR1 LNHDA, CDR2 SQIVND (reference sequence). The CDR3 sequence is 16 residues long. After removal of 2 bases from V and 8 bases from J, the junction contained 12 bases not matched to a gene.

The V and J genes are TRBV6-2 or TRBV6-3 and TRBJ1-2; D uncertain. This CDR3 region has 14 residues. Germline V lookup: CDR1 MNHEY, CDR2 SVGEGT. V lost 6 bases to trimming and J lost 8 bases, with 19 bases between them. CDR3 amino acids: CASSPPPSLWGYTF. The CDR3 DNA follows: TGTGCCAGCAGCCCCCCTCCCAGTTTGTGGGGCTACACCTTC.

The CDR3 DNA follows: TGTGCCAGCAGCCCCCCTGTGGGGCAGAAGTACTTC. It encodes CASSPPVGQKYF. The V call is TRBV5-6, the J call TRBJ2-7; D may be TRBD1 (5 bases). Between the trimmed V and J ends, which lost 4 bases and 11 bases, there was a span of 16 bases. Germline lookup yields CDR1 SGHDT and CDR2 YYEEEE. CDR3 length: 12 residues.